The 25 T cell receptor beta chains below were found in one sample sequenced in a study of Ad26.COV2.S vaccination and SARS-CoV-2 variants. The assay was immunoSEQ multiplex PCR, and TCRdb's table has in-frame clones only and misses some. The sample holds around 420,000 clones, 88% seen once. The treatment was: roughly 18 received Ad26.COV2.S at low or high dose, single or two shots; about 5 received placebo; per-sample allocation not given. Each sample was drawn 63 days after the first injection (of vaccine or placebo). The sample was peripheral blood, taken in a trial of Ad26.COV2.S vaccine versus placebo. Receptors originate from a person aged 18-60 years who received the Ad26.COV2.S COVID-19 vaccine or a placebo.

The V gene is TRBV19, the J gene TRBJ1-4, with TRBD1 as a possible D gene (6 bases). The CDR3 extends over 11 amino acids. The V gene lost 7 bases and the J gene lost 6 bases, with 6 bases spanning the gap. The germline V gene has CDR1 LNHDA and CDR2 SQIVND (reference sequence). CDR3 coding DNA: TGTGCCAGTAACAGGGATGAAAAACTGTTTTTT. Its protein product is CASNRDEKLFF.

CDR3 in DNA: TGCGCCAGCAGCCAAGCGGAACTAGCGGGGCTTGAGCAGTTCTTC. It yields the protein CASSQAELAGLEQFF. The chain carries TRBV4-1 and TRBJ2-1; the match to TRBD2 covers 10 bases. V was clipped by 1 base and J by 9 bases; unmatched bases: 6. CDR1 is MGHRA, CDR2 YSYEKL, per germline. This CDR3 spans 15 amino acids.

DNA for the CDR3: TGTGCCAGCAGCTTGATGGGAACCGGTAATTCACCCCTCCACTTT. Translation: CASSLMGTGNSPLHF. The chain links TRBV5-6 to TRBJ1-6; D remains ambiguous. The CDR3 contains 15 residues. Trimming left V 1 base short and J 6 bases short, with 11 bases between. Germline lookup yields CDR1 SGHDT and CDR2 YYEEEE. The full variable domain, its missing parts supplied by reference TRBV5-6 and TRBJ1-6, is DAGVTQSPTHLIKTRGQQVTLRCSPKSGHDTVSWYQQALGQGPQFIFQYYEEEERQRGNFPDRFSGHQFPNYSSELNVNALLLGDSALYLCASSLMGTGNSPLHFGNGTRLTVT.

This chain uses TRBV19 with TRBJ1-2; D remains unclear. This CDR3 is 12 amino acids long. Trimming took 7 bases from V and 9 from J, leaving 15 bases between them. Germline loops: CDR1 LNHDA, CDR2 SQIVND (reference sequence). In nucleotides, the CDR3 is TGTGCCAGTACCGGGCGGGTCCAGAGCTACACCTTC. Protein sequence: CASTGRVQSYTF.

The chain combines TRBV4-1 with TRBJ1-6; no definite D call. Germline lookup yields CDR1 MGHRA and CDR2 YSYEKL. V was cut by 6 bases and J by 0 bases, with 21 bases left in between. This CDR3 spans 19 amino acids. The CDR3 here is CASSLLTVGSSSYNSPLHF. For the CDR3, the DNA is TGCGCCAGCAGTCTCTTGACGGTGGGTAGTAGCTCCTATAATTCACCCCTCCACTTT.

The rearrangement links TRBV20-1 to TRBJ1-2; D is undetermined. This CDR3 comprises 11 residues. V lost 8 bases to trimming and J lost 0 bases, with 7 bases between them. Germline V gene sequence: CDR1 DFQATT, CDR2 SNEGSKA (reference sequence). The CDR3 DNA reads as TGCAGTCCCTCTACTAACTATGGCTACACCTTC. It yields the protein CSPSTNYGYTF.

J is TRBJ1-3 and V is TRBV19; D not certain. The CDR3 has 18 residues. The V and J ends lost 5 bases and 0 bases respectively, with 20 bases between them. The germline V gene encodes CDR1 LNHDA and CDR2 SQIVND (reference sequence). The CDR3: CASSPPSFAGNSGNTIYF. The CDR3 nucleotides are TGTGCCAGTAGTCCGCCCTCCTTCGCCGGGAACTCTGGAAACACCATATATTTT.

This clone was observed once. The gene calls are TRBV5-1 and TRBJ2-5, with D possibly matching TRBD2 (7 bases). Germline-derived CDR1 and CDR2 are SGHRS and YFSETQ. The V end lost 3 bases, the J end lost 5 bases, and 17 bases lay between the germline ends. The CDR3 covers 15 residues. CDR3 DNA sequence: TGCGCCAGCAGCTCAACAGGGAGGGGGGTCGAGACCCAGTACTTC. Its translation is CASSSTGRGVETQYF.

The genes are TRBV7-9 and TRBJ1-2, with D perhaps TRBD1 (5 bases). The CDR3 runs to 17 residues. Germline assignment: CDR1 SEHNR and CDR2 FQNEAQ (reference sequence). Trimming shortened V by 1 base and J by 0 bases, and 15 bases separated the two germline ends. The CDR3 loop is CASSLVPRELSNYGYTF. CDR3 nucleotide sequence: TGTGCCAGCAGCTTAGTTCCCAGGGAGCTATCTAACTATGGCTACACCTTC.

This clone appeared a single time. The chain employs TRBV11-2 and TRBJ2-1; D remains ambiguous. This CDR3 has 14 residues. The V gene lost 8 bases and the J gene lost 6 bases, with 17 bases spanning the gap. The V gene's germline CDR1 is SGHAT and CDR2 FQNNGV. This chain's CDR3 is CASSHRATVNEQFF. In DNA form, the CDR3 reads TGTGCCAGCTCTCATCGGGCTACAGTCAATGAGCAGTTCTTC.

The V and J genes are TRBV30 and TRBJ2-3; TRBD2 matches at 8 bases. Germline V gene lookup returns CDR1 GTSNPN and CDR2 SVGIG (reference sequence). The V and J ends lost 0 bases and 9 bases, in that order; junction bases with no gene match: 5. The CDR3 totals 13 residues. The DNA of the CDR3 is TGTGCCTGGAGTGTAGCGGGGGTTTCCACGCAGTATTTT. Translated, it gives CAWSVAGVSTQYF.

The rearrangement joins TRBV5-1 to TRBJ1-4; D unclear. This CDR3 is built from 13 residues. Germline assignment: CDR1 SGHRS and CDR2 YFSETQ. Trimming took 5 bases from V and 0 from J, leaving 5 bases between them. CDR3 DNA sequence: TGCGCCAGCAGACAGACAACTAATGAAAAACTGTTTTTT. Amino acid sequence: CASRQTTNEKLFF.

V usage is TRBV7-6 and J usage is TRBJ2-7; D is possibly TRBD1 or TRBD2 (7 bases each). Looked up from germline, CDR1 is SGHVS and CDR2 is FNYEAQ. The CDR3 covers 14 residues. V was trimmed by 7 bases and J by 4 bases, leaving 17 bases between them. The DNA for the CDR3 is TGTGCCAGCACCGCCCCAGGGGGAGGGTACGAGCAGTACTTC. Protein product: CASTAPGGGYEQYF.

This clone was seen only a few times. The CDR3 here is CASSMWEGQPQHF. The CDR3 DNA reads TGTGCCAGTAGTATGTGGGAAGGGCAGCCCCAGCATTTT. The chain employs TRBV19 and TRBJ1-5; D unclear. CDR3 size: 13 residues. Germline V gene sequence: CDR1 LNHDA, CDR2 SQIVND (reference sequence). V dropped 3 bases and J dropped 7 bases, with 10 bases sitting between them.

The chain employs TRBV6-2 or TRBV6-3 and TRBJ2-5; possible D gene TRBD2, 5 bases. CDR3 length: 11 amino acids. CDR1 and CDR2 (germline): MNHEY, SVGEGT. Trimming pared 7 bases from V and 5 bases from J, leaving 8 bases between. CDR3 sequence reads: CASTPGETQYF. CDR3 in DNA: TGTGCCAGCACCCCGGGGGAGACCCAGTACTTC.

J is TRBJ1-6 and V is TRBV7-9, with a weak D call TRBD1 (5 bases). CDR1 is SEHNR and CDR2 is FQNEAQ in the germline V gene (reference sequence). The CDR3 runs 14 residues. The CDR3 DNA sequence: TGTGCGGGGCAGGCCAGCTCCTATAATTCACCCCTCCACTTT. This translates into CAGQASSYNSPLHF.

The chain has TRBV7-2 and TRBJ2-5, with TRBD1 matching over 11 bases. Germline assignment: CDR1 SGHTA and CDR2 FQGNSA. The CDR3 is made up of 13 amino acids. V shed 8 bases, J shed 7 bases, and the junction held 6 bases outside the gene matches. CDR3 nucleotides: TGTGCCAGCGGCCCGGGACAGGGGGGGACCCAGTACTTC. Amino acids: CASGPGQGGTQYF.

The V and J genes are TRBV7-2 and TRBJ1-4; D is unclear. V was pared by 5 bases and J by 7 bases, with 8 bases between. CDR3 length equals 12 residues. Germline CDR1 and CDR2: SGHTA and FQGNSA. The CDR3 bases are TGTGCCAGCAGCCTATTAGGTGAAAAACTGTTTTTT. Encoded protein: CASSLLGEKLFF. Combining the CDR3 with reference TRBV7-2 and TRBJ1-4 gives the whole variable domain GAGVSQSPSNKVTEKGKDVELRCDPISGHTALYWYRQSLGQGLEFLIYFQGNSAPDKSGLPSDRFSAERTGGSVSTLTIQRTQQEDSAVYLCASSLLGEKLFFGSGTQLSVL.

CDR3 loop: CASSLGGGNEKLFF. Written as DNA, the CDR3 is TGTGCCAGCAGCTTAGGAGGGGGTAATGAAAAACTGTTTTTT. The chain carries TRBV13 and TRBJ1-4; maybe TRBD1 (6 bases). Trimming took off 0 bases at V and 4 bases at J, with 6 bases between the two ends. Germline V gives CDR1 PRHDT, CDR2 FYEKMQ (reference sequence). The CDR3 spans 14 residues.

This clone appeared once. The V and J genes are TRBV18 and TRBJ1-1; D is uncertain. CDR3 length equals 12 residues. From germline, CDR1 is KGHSH and CDR2 LQKENI. V lost 2 bases and J 1 base, leaving 2 bases between the germline ends. CDR3 sequence (DNA): TGTGCCAGCTCACCAGGGAACACTGAAGCTTTCTTT. This sequence encodes CASSPGNTEAFF.

The chain links TRBV2 to TRBJ1-5, with TRBD1 identical over 8 bases. Germline loops: CDR1 SNHLY, CDR2 FYNNEI. This CDR3 has 14 residues. The V segment lost 2 bases and the J segment 6 bases; nucleotides outside the gene matches: 3. The DNA of the CDR3 is TGTGCCAGCAGTGAAATAACAGGGGGTCAGCCCCAGCATTTT. Translation gives CASSEITGGQPQHF.

The chain uses TRBV4-3 and TRBJ2-1; 11 bases fit TRBD2. The CDR3 totals 15 residues. Germline CDR1 LGHNA, CDR2 YSLEER. The V gene end was trimmed by 6 bases and the J gene end by 4 bases; junction bases not matched to a gene: 5. In DNA form, the CDR3 reads TGCGCCAGCAGTCTGGGACTAGCGGTATACAATGAGCAGTTCTTC. Amino acid sequence: CASSLGLAVYNEQFF.

V gene TRBV7-2 combines with J gene TRBJ2-7; D gene ambiguous. Per germline, CDR1 SGHTA and CDR2 FQGNSA. The CDR3 is 14 residues long. Trimming pared 4 bases from V and 4 bases from J, leaving 14 bases between. CDR3 loop: CASSSLTTSYEQYF. DNA for the CDR3: TGTGCCAGCAGCTCCCTTACGACTTCGTACGAGCAGTACTTC.

The gene calls are TRBV14 and TRBJ1-1, with a weak D call TRBD1 (5 bases). Germline assignment: CDR1 SGHDN and CDR2 FVKESK. Trimming cost V 0 bases and J 10 bases, with 15 bases left between them. The CDR3 contains 14 residues. The CDR3 protein is CASSQDPWGLGAFF. The CDR3, as DNA: TGTGCCAGCAGCCAAGATCCCTGGGGACTTGGAGCTTTCTTT.

The chain's CDR3 is CASSSKGTGSYNEQFF. CDR3 in DNA: TGTGCCAGCAGCTCAAAGGGGACAGGGTCCTACAATGAGCAGTTCTTC. The rearrangement links TRBV7-9 to TRBJ2-1; 9 bases are shared with TRBD1. Per the germline V gene, CDR1 is SEHNR and CDR2 is FQNEAQ (reference sequence). The V gene end was trimmed by 4 bases and the J gene end by 1 base; junction bases not matched to a gene: 5. CDR3 size: 16 residues.